This T cell receptor beta chain was sequenced for a study of T cells in Graves' hyperthyroidism and ophthalmopathy. Study-wide points: Model-based prediction identified ophthalmopathy a median 6.5 months prior to its onset.

This clonotype was picked up many times. Its antigen is as yet unknown. The source material, RNA transcripts, was used to amplify TCR beta CDR3 regions. The primer set for the first-round RT-PCR of the TCR CDR3 was HTBI. TCRdb used MiXCR to reprocess the multiplex PCR reads, holding one entry per CDR3 protein. The data hold 350,000 to 400,000 distinct CDR3 sequences, with 18% observed a single time. The germline V gene has CDR1 SGHAT and CDR2 FQNNGV. J was trimmed by 3 bases and V by 5 bases; bases with no gene match: 8. The CDR3 is made up of 15 amino acids. The chain employs TRBV11-2 and TRBJ1-1; 8 positions match TRBD1. This receptor was identified in a man between 18 and 29 years old with Graves' ophthalmopathy. Sequencing was done on a sample of blood. In DNA, the CDR3 is TGTGCCAGCAGCCTTGGGACAGGCCTGGACACTGAAGCTTTCTTT. It is translated as CASSLGTGLDTEAFF.